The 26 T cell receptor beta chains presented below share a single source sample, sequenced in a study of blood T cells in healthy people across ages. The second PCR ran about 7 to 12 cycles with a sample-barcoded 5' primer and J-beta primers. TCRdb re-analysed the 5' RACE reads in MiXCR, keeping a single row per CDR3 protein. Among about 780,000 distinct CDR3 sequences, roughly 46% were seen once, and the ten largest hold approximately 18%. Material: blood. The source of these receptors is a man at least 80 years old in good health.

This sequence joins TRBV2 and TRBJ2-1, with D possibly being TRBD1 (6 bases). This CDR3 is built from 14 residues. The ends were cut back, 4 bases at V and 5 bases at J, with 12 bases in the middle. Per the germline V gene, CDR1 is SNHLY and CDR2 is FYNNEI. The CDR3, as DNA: TGTGCCAGCAGTGTCAGGGACAACAACAATGAGCAGTTCTTC. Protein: CASSVRDNNNEQFF. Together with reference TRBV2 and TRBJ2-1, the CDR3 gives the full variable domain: EPEVTQTPSHQVTQMGQEVILRCVPISNHLYFYWYRQILGQKVEFLVSFYNNEISEKSEIFDDQFSVERPDGSNFTLKIRSTKLEDSAMYFCASSVRDNNNEQFFGPGTRLTVL.

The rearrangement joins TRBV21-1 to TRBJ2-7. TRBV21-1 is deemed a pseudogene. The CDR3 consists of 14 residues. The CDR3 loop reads CASRFGPEEIEQYF. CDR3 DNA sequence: TGTGCCAGCAGATTCGGACCGGAAGAGATCGAGCAGTACTTC.

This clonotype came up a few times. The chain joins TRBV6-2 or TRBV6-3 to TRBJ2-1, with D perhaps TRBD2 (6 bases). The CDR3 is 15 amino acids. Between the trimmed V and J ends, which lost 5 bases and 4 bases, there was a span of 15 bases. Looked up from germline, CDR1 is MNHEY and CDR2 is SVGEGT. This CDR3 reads CASSAWAGTYNEQFF. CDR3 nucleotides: TGTGCCAGCAGTGCCTGGGCAGGGACTTACAATGAGCAGTTCTTC.

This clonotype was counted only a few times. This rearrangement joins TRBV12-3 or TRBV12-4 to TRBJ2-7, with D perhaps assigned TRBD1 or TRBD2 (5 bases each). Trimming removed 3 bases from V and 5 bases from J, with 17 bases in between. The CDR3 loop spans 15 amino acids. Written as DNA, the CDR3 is TGTGCCAGCAGTTTGGGGACCCCTCTACCCAACGAGCAGTACTTC. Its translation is CASSLGTPLPNEQYF.

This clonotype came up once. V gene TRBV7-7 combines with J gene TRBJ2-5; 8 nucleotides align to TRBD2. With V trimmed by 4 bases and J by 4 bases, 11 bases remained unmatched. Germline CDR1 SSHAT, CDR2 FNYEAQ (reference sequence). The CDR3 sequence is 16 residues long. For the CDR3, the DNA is TGTGCCAGCAGCTCCCTTGCTTCAGCGGGAGTAGAGACCCAGTACTTC. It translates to CASSSLASAGVETQYF.

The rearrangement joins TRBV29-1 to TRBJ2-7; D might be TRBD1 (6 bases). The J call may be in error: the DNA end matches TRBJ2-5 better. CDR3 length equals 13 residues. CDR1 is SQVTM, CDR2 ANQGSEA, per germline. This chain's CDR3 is CSAGTIRGETQYF. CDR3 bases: TGCAGCGCTGGGACAATCCGGGGAGAGACCCAGTACTTC.

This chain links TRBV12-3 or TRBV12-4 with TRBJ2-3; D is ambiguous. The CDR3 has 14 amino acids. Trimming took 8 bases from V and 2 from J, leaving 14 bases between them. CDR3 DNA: TGTGCCAGCGCCAACCGGGCCCCCACAGATACGCAGTATTTT. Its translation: CASANRAPTDTQYF.

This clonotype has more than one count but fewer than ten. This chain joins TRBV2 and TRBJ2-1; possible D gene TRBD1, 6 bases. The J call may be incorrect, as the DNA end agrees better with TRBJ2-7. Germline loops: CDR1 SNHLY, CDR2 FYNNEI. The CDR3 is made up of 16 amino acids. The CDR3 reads CASRLIAPRRDNEQYF. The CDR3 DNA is TGTGCCAGCAGGTTGATCGCTCCCCGTCGGGACAATGAGCAGTACTTC.

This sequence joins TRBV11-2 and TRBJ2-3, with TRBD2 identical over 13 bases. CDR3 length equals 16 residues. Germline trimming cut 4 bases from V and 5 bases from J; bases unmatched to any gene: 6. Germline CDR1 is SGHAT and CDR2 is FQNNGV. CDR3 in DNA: TGTGCCAGCAGCTCTAGACTAGCGGGAGGTGGAGATACGCAGTATTTT. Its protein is CASSSRLAGGGDTQYF.

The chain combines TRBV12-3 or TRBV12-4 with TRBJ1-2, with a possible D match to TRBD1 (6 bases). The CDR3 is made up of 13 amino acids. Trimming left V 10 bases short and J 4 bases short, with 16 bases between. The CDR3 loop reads CAIGGGVTYGYTF. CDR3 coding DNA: TGTGCCATCGGGGGCGGGGTAACCTATGGCTACACCTTC.

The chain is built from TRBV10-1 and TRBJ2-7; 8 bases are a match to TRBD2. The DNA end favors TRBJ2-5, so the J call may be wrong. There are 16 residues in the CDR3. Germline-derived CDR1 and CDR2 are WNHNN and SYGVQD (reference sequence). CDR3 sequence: CASSEYTGTSKETQYF. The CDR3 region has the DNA TGCGCCAGCAGTGAATATACAGGGACTAGTAAAGAGACCCAGTACTTC.

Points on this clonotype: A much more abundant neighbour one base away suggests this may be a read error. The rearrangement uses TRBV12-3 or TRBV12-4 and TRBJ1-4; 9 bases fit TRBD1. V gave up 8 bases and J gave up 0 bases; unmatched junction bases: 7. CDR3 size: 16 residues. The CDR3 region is CASGVRQGATNEKLFF. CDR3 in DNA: TGTGCCAGCGGAGTCCGACAGGGGGCAACTAATGAAAAACTGTTTTTT.

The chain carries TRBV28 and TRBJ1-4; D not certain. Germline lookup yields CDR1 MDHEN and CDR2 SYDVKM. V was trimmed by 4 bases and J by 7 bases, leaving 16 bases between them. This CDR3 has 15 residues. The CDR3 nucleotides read TGTGCCAGCAGTTCCCTCCACGGGGTCGGTGAAAAACTGTTTTTT. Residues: CASSSLHGVGEKLFF.

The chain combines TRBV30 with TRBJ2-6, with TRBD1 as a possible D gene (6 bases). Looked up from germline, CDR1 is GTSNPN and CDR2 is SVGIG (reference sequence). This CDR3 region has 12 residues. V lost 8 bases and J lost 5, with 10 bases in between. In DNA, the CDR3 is TGTGCCATAAGGGGGTGGGCCAACGTCCTGACTTTC. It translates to CAIRGWANVLTF.

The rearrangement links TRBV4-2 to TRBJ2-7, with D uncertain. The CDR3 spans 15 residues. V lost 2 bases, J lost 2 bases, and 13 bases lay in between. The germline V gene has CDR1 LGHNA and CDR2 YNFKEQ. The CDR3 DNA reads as TGTGCCAGCAGCCAAAATCAGGACGGACCCTACGAGCAGTACTTC. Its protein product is CASSQNQDGPYEQYF.

DNA for the CDR3: TGTGCCAGCAGCCCTTTTAGCGGGAGGCGAGTTCAAGAGACCCAGTACTTC. Amino acids: CASSPFSGRRVQETQYF. The chain recombines TRBV7-2 with TRBJ2-5; 10 nucleotides agree with TRBD2. The germline gives CDR1 SGHTA, CDR2 FQGNSA. The CDR3 has 17 amino acids. J was trimmed by 2 bases and V by 5 bases; bases with no gene match: 11.

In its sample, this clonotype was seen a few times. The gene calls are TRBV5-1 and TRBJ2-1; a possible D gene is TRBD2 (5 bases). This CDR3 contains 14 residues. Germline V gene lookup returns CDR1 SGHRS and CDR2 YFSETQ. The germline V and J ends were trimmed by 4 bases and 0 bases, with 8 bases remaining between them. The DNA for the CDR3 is TGCGCCAGCAGCACGGACTCCTCCTACAATGAGCAGTTCTTC. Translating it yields CASSTDSSYNEQFF.

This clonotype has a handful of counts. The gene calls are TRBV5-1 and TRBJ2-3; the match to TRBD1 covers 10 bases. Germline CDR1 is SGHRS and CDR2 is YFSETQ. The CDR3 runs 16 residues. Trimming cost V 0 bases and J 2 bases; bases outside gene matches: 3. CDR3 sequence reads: CASSLGQGAITDTQYF. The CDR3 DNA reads TGCGCCAGCAGCTTGGGACAGGGGGCTATCACAGATACGCAGTATTTT.

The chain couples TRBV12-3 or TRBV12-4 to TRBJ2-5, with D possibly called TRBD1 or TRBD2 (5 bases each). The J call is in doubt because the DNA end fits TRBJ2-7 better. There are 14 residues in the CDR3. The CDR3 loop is CASSGWGSTYEQYF. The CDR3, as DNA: TGTGCCAGCAGTGGATGGGGGTCGACCTACGAGCAGTACTTC.

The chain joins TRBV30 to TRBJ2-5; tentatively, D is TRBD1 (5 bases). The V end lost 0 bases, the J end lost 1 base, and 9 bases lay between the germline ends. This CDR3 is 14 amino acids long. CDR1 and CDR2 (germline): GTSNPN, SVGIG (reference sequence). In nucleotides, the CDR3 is TGTGCCTGGAGTGTGGGCAGGGTCCAAGAGACCCAGTACTTC. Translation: CAWSVGRVQETQYF.

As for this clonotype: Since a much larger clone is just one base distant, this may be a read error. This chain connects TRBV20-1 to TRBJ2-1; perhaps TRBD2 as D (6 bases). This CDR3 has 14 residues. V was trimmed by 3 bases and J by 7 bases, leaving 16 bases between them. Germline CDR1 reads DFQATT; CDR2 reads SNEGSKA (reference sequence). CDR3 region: CSASGRTGENEQFF. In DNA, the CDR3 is TGCAGTGCTAGCGGGAGAACGGGTGAGAATGAGCAGTTCTTC.

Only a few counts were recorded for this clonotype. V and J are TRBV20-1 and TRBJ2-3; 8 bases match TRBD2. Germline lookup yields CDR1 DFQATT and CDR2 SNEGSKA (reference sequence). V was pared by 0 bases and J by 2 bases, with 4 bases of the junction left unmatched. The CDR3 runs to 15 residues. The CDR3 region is CSARDPSGHTDTQYF. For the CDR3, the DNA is TGCAGTGCTAGAGATCCTAGCGGGCACACAGATACGCAGTATTTT.

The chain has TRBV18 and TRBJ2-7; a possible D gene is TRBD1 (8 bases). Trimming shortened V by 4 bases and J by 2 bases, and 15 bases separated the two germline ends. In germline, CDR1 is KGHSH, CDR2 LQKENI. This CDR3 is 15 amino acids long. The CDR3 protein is CASSQGAGQAYEQYF. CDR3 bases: TGTGCCAGCTCACAAGGAGCGGGACAGGCCTACGAGCAGTACTTC.

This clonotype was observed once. The CDR3 region has the DNA TGTGCCAGCAGTGAGGACAGGGTTATTCAGCCCCAGCATTTT. Translation gives CASSEDRVIQPQHF. The rearrangement joins TRBV6-5 to TRBJ1-5, with 8 bases that match TRBD1. The length of the CDR3 is 14 residues. J was trimmed by 6 bases and V by 5 bases; bases with no gene match: 6. CDR1 MNHEY and CDR2 SVGAGI come from the germline V gene.

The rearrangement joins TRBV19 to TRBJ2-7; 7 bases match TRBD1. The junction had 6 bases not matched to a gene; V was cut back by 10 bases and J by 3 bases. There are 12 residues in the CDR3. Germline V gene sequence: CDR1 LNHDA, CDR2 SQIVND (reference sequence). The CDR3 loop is CATRQGNYEQYF. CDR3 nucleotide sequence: TGTGCCACCCGACAGGGAAACTACGAGCAGTACTTC.

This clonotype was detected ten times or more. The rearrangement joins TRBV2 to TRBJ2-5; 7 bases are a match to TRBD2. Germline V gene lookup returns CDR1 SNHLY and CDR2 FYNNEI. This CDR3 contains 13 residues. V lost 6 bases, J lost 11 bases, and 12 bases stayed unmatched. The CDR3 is CASRFGLDSEQYF. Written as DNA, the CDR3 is TGTGCCAGCAGATTTGGACTAGATAGTGAGCAGTACTTC.